This T cell receptor (beta chain) stems from a study of neurological immune-mediated disorders (dated by TCRdb to 2018 to 2020). Background for the entire study: Among the roughly 34 multiple sclerosis patients, relapsing-remitting MS was present in approximately 31 and secondary progressive MS was present in 3. Peripheral blood TCR-beta repertoires from HTLV-I-associated myelopathy (HAM/TSP) patients, multiple sclerosis patients and healthy controls were compared by UMI-based sequencing. The 90 to 120 TCR-beta libraries covered PBMC samples along with longitudinal samples, technical triplicates, and paired sorted CD4+ and CD8+ T-cell subsets. Of the 68 subjects in the cohort, around 15 were HAM/TSP patients, some 34 were multiple sclerosis patients, and some 20 were healthy controls.

On this clonotype: Its antigen is still unknown. No quality values exist for individual bases; no much larger clone is one base distant.

cDNA synthesis used template-switch 5'RACE with a primer carrying a 10-nucleotide random unique molecular identifier tagging each TCR transcript. Every sequencing run covered 15-18 subjects and yielded more than 160 million TCR-beta sequences. The RNeasy kit was used for extraction of total RNA. The KAPA Real-time Library Amplification kit was used to amplify TCR-beta VDJ regions with primers targeting the TCR constant region and the 5'RACE anchor. A first PCR added sample indexes and Illumina adaptors, and a second PCR then raised library yield. After purification with Ampure beads, the TCR product of roughly 650 bp was size-selected on a 2% E-gel SizeSelection system. Library quality was checked on a Bioanalyzer, concentration was measured with Qubit, and libraries were quantified with the Kapa Library Quantification kit before pooling. An Illumina HiSeq 2500 was used to sequence the libraries paired-end at 2 x 150 bp. To increase sequence diversity, about 25-31% phiX was spiked into each library pool. The authors' pipeline ran thus. Quality-filtered reads were processed with the UMI-based MiGEC pipeline, and over 80% of raw TCR sequences were removed by the MiGEC pipeline during error correction. IMGT germline references were used for aligning VDJ genes, and each clonotype was defined as a unique CDR3 amino acid sequence together with its V-J genes. Clonal expansion, Shannon diversity and CDR3 relatedness (CalcPairwiseDistances, ClusterSamples) were evaluated with VDJtools, and phylogenetic trees were built with CLCbio workbench. Clones with at least 8 unique UMIs were defined as expanded, with this threshold being based on coefficient-of-variation modelling across technical triplicates. The public reads were reprocessed in TCRdb via fastp at Q25 and MiXCR, keeping in-frame beta chains. Entries that share a CDR3 protein sequence are merged under the most common genes and DNA. Here the V and J calls rest on TCRdb's processing, not on the authors' analysis. For this sample there are about 66,000 distinct CDR3 sequences; 4.5% to 5.5% appear just once. About 6.9% of the sample goes to the ten largest clones.

Deletion took 1 base off V and 5 bases off J, with a span of 11 bases between the germline ends. CDR1 SGHDN and CDR2 FVKESK are derived from the germline V gene. The CDR3 spans 14 residues, from the cysteine through the phenylalanine. Only CDR3 DNA is held: 42 bases, read in frame from base 1. On the study overall, not on this receptor specifically: The highest TCR clonal expansion was observed in HAM/TSP patients, whereas the lowest was observed in MS patients, even when compared with healthy controls. In a phylogenetic analysis, the repertoires of 18 out of 34 MS patients fell into a single cluster of related CDR3 sequences, pointing to a possible signature at the repertoire level. Expanded clones from different subjects shared no identical CDR3 amino acid sequences, which suggests that TCR-beta repertoires were private in all groups. The MS cluster showed no association with clinical or MRI features, and the authors stated that larger cohorts are needed.

Libraries from unsorted PBMCs were made from 2 million PBMCs kept in RNAlater at -80 degrees C until RNA extraction. The multiple sclerosis patients were enrolled in a US clinical protocol that evaluated disease progression with magnetic resonance imaging. Peripheral blood underwent Ficoll-Hypaque density gradient centrifugation to isolate PBMCs, which were then cryopreserved in liquid nitrogen. Input material: PBMCs. The sequence came from a man aged 30 to 39 with multiple sclerosis. The V gene is TRBV14 and the J gene is TRBJ2-5; there is no confident call for the D gene. For the CDR3, the sequence is CASSQGQVRETQYF. The DNA sequence follows: TGTGCCAGCAGCCAAGGGCAGGTTCGGGAGACCCAGTACTTC.